This T cell receptor beta chain was captured by sequencing in a study of CD8 T cells in ankylosing spondylitis. Study observations and caveats: Within peripheral blood, clones linked to disease were CD8+ and relatively rare. What appeared characteristic of ankylosing spondylitis blood was a TCR beta motif of several highly homologous variants.

The CDR3 has 14 residues. Germline-derived CDR1 and CDR2 are DFQATT and SNEGSKA (reference sequence). V lost 6 bases to trimming and J lost 0 bases, with 12 bases between them. This clonotype was observed many times. Its antigen is currently unknown. Each TCR beta library was made by quantitative 5'-RACE that incorporated molecular barcodes. In TCRdb, the 5' RACE reads were re-called with MiXCR into one record per CDR3 protein. This table holds 450,000 to 550,000 distinct CDR3 sequences, roughly 5.2% found once. Material for sequencing was blood, either unsorted or a sorted T cell fraction (not recorded which). This sequence joins TRBV20-1 and TRBJ2-1, with D possibly matching TRBD1 (6 bases). This clonotype was obtained from a male donor with ankylosing spondylitis. The CDR3 loop is CSAVEGGSYNEQFF. The CDR3 DNA follows: TGCAGTGCAGTCGAAGGGGGCTCCTACAATGAGCAGTTCTTC.